The clone carrying this T cell receptor (beta chain) appeared a single time. Per the germline V gene, CDR1 is KGHSH and CDR2 is LQKENI. V lost 5 bases to trimming and J lost 4 bases; unmatched junction nucleotides: 6. The CDR3 totals 15 residues. The data originate from a study of cytomegalovirus exposure and HLA in healthy donors. Researchers ran the PCR with 60 Vbeta and 13 Jbeta primers. Here immunoSEQ multiplex PCR was the method, and the copy in TCRdb shows in-frame clones only, minus some. Of about 160,000 clones listed, roughly 77% are singletons. The V call is TRBV18, the J call TRBJ1-5; 9 bases are shared with TRBD1. Sequenced input: PBMCs. The clonotype comes from a young man in good health and CMV-seropositive. The CDR3: CASSATGQGNQPQHF. CDR3 nucleotide sequence: TGTGCCAGCTCAGCGACGGGACAGGGAAATCAGCCCCAGCATTTT.